The source of this T cell receptor beta chain is a study of shared clonotypes between healthy human individuals. Findings and limits, study-wide: Shared across a handful of donors were around 5% of the naive CD4 clonotypes. Rarefaction revealed incomplete sorted-subset sequencing despite large depth.

Sequenced by immunoSEQ multiplex PCR; TCRdb stores in-frame clones only, minus some. Among roughly 2.2 million clones, roughly 93% were seen once, and the ten largest hold under 0.45%. CDR3 size: 15 residues. The V gene end was trimmed by 4 bases and the J gene end by 2 bases; junction bases not matched to a gene: 6. Germline values: CDR1 MNHEY, CDR2 SMNVEV (reference sequence). Note on this clone: Its antigen remains unidentified.

The sample consisted of naive CD4+ T cells from PBMCs. Subset described: CD45RA+ positively selected. This clonotype originated in a man aged 18 to 30 in good health. Some clones in this sample may be carry-over from other donors' samples. The V call is TRBV27, the J call TRBJ2-3; 7 positions agree with TRBD1. For the CDR3, the DNA is TGTGCCAGCAGTTATAGGGGGCGGGTCACAGATACGCAGTATTTT. Encoded protein: CASSYRGRVTDTQYF.